This T cell receptor beta chain was identified during a study of T cells in Graves' hyperthyroidism and ophthalmopathy. J was trimmed by 3 bases and V by 5 bases; bases with no gene match: 12. CDR1 SEHNR and CDR2 FQNEAQ come from the germline V gene (reference sequence). The CDR3 loop spans 18 amino acids. The source material, RNA transcripts, was used to amplify TCR beta CDR3 regions. The primer set for the first-round RT-PCR of the TCR CDR3 was HTBI. TCRdb re-analysed the multiplex PCR reads in MiXCR, keeping a single row per CDR3 protein. The sample carries roughly 330,000 distinct CDR3 sequences, approximately 16% recorded once. In its sample, this clonotype was seen many times.

The clonotype was recovered from a man aged 25 to 45 with Graves' hyperthyroidism. V is TRBV7-9 and J is TRBJ2-3; 12 bases fit TRBD2. The source material was blood. The CDR3 DNA reads TGTGCCAGCAGCGAGGGCTTCGGACTAGCGGGAAGGACAGATACGCAGTATTTT. Its protein is CASSEGFGLAGRTDTQYF.